These 29 T cell receptor beta chains originate from one sample sequenced in a study of blood T cell repertoires in COVID-19. Assay used: immunoSEQ multiplex PCR; TCRdb lists only in-frame clones, some missing. The sample lists some 56,000 clones, around four fifths occurring once. Sequencing used peripheral blood. The receptors come from a woman over 75 with acute or convalescent COVID-19.

This clone was recorded once. The rearrangement uses TRBV3-1 (or the pseudogene TRBV3-2) and TRBJ2-1, with 7 bases aligning to TRBD2. V lost 5 bases, J lost 4 bases, and 14 bases stayed unmatched. This CDR3 contains 17 residues. Germline V gives CDR1 LGHDT, CDR2 YNNKEL (reference sequence). The CDR3 reads CASSTRTSSISYNEQFF. The CDR3 region has the DNA TGTGCCAGCAGCACCCGGACTAGTTCGATCTCTTACAATGAGCAGTTCTTC.

The V gene is TRBV7-8, the J gene TRBJ1-2; TRBD1 aligns across 7 bases. CDR1 is SGHVS and CDR2 is FQNEAQ in the germline V gene. Germline trimming cut 5 bases from V and 2 bases from J; bases unmatched to any gene: 2. This CDR3 spans 13 amino acids. The CDR3 is CASSEDRNYGYTF. The CDR3 DNA reads as TGTGCCAGCAGCGAGGACAGGAACTATGGCTACACCTTC.

This clone appeared once. The chain uses TRBV27 and TRBJ2-7; a weak D match, TRBD1 (7 bases). CDR3 length: 16 amino acids. Germline values: CDR1 MNHEY, CDR2 SMNVEV (reference sequence). Trimming left V 5 bases short and J 3 bases short, with 20 bases between. The CDR3 loop reads CASSARGGTVYYEQYF. The CDR3 nucleotides read TGTGCCAGCAGTGCACGAGGGGGGACAGTCTACTACGAGCAGTACTTC.

The V gene is TRBV2, the J gene TRBJ2-7; D possibly corresponds to TRBD1 (6 bases). The V gene's germline CDR1 is SNHLY and CDR2 FYNNEI. The V gene lost 2 bases and the J gene lost 7 bases, with 21 bases spanning the gap. The CDR3 length is 16 residues. CDR3 sequence: CASSESTGTRAAEQYF. The CDR3 coding sequence is TGTGCCAGCAGTGAATCAACCGGGACAAGGGCTGCGGAGCAGTACTTC.

V and J are TRBV7-2 and TRBJ1-1; 7 bases are shared with TRBD1. CDR1 SGHTA and CDR2 FQGNSA come from the germline V gene. There are 15 residues in the CDR3. The junction had 1 base not matched to a gene; V was cut back by 0 bases and J by 0 bases. CDR3 region: CASSLATGLNTEAFF. CDR3 coding DNA: TGTGCCAGCAGCTTAGCGACAGGGTTGAACACTGAAGCTTTCTTT.

CDR3 in DNA: TGCGCCAGCAGCTTGGCCAGTCAGGGTTTCCCAGATACGCAGTATTTT. This translates into CASSLASQGFPDTQYF. The J gene is TRBJ2-3, the V gene TRBV5-1, with a tentative D call TRBD1 (5 bases). Germline V lookup: CDR1 SGHRS, CDR2 YFSETQ. The CDR3 contains 16 residues. The V end lost 0 bases, the J end lost 4 bases, and 15 bases lay between the germline ends.

V gene TRBV5-4 combines with J gene TRBJ1-1, with 8 bases identical to TRBD1. The CDR3 loop spans 14 amino acids. With 4 bases clipped from V and 4 bases from J, the junction kept 6 bases outside the gene matches. Germline V gene data show CDR1 as SGHNT and CDR2 as YYREEE (reference sequence). This chain's CDR3 is CASSVSRGPTEAFF. CDR3 bases: TGTGCCAGCAGCGTAAGCAGGGGGCCCACTGAAGCTTTCTTT.

This clone showed up just once. This chain links TRBV7-9 with TRBJ1-2; weak D call: TRBD1 (5 bases). Germline V gene sequence: CDR1 SEHNR, CDR2 FQNEAQ (reference sequence). V lost 4 bases, J lost 4 bases, and 13 bases lay in between. There are 14 residues in the CDR3. CDR3 sequence reads: CASSSLGGSYGYTF. The CDR3 region has the DNA TGTGCCAGCAGCTCCCTCGGGGGAAGCTATGGCTACACCTTC.

This clone came up once. The CDR3 sequence: CASSPTSTDTQYF. CDR3 nucleotide sequence: TGTGCCAGCAGCCCCACTAGCACAGATACGCAGTATTTT. The chain employs TRBV5-6 and TRBJ2-3; no clear D. Germline values: CDR1 SGHDT, CDR2 YYEEEE. V was pared by 4 bases and J by 0 bases, with 6 bases between. This CDR3 is 13 amino acids long.

The chain has TRBV5-1 and TRBJ2-5, with TRBD2 matching over 12 bases. The CDR3 consists of 14 residues. The junction had 4 bases not matched to a gene; V was cut back by 4 bases and J by 6 bases. CDR1 SGHRS and CDR2 YFSETQ come from the germline V gene. The CDR3 DNA reads TGCGCCAGCAGCCCGACTAGCGGGGGTCAGACCCAGTACTTC. It encodes CASSPTSGGQTQYF.

J is TRBJ1-6 and V is TRBV5-1; tentatively, D is TRBD1 (6 bases). Trimming removed 7 bases from V and 1 base from J, with 9 bases in between. Looked up from germline, CDR1 is SGHRS and CDR2 is YFSETQ. The CDR3 is made up of 14 amino acids. The CDR3 reads CASGTGSYNSPLHF. As DNA, the CDR3 is TGCGCCAGCGGAACAGGGTCCTATAATTCACCCCTCCACTTT. The whole variable domain, remainder taken from reference TRBV5-1 and TRBJ1-6, is KAGVTQTPRYLIKTRGQQVTLSCSPISGHRSVSWYQQTPGQGLQFLFEYFSETQRNKGNFPGRFSGRQFSNSRSEMNVSTLELGDSALYLCASGTGSYNSPLHFGNGTRLTVT.

This chain uses TRBV30 with TRBJ1-4; TRBD1 matches 8 bases. The CDR3 spans 15 residues. J was trimmed by 5 bases and V by 2 bases; bases with no gene match: 7. Germline values: CDR1 GTSNPN, CDR2 SVGIG (reference sequence). CDR3 nucleotides: TGTGCCTGGAGTACCTACAGGGGGGACAATGAAAAACTGTTTTTT. It encodes CAWSTYRGDNEKLFF. The full variable domain, with the rest looked up from reference TRBV30 and TRBJ1-4, is SQTIHQWPATLVQPVGSPLSLECTVEGTSNPNLYWYRQAAGRGLQLLFYSVGIGQISSEVPQNLSASRPQDRQFILSSKKLLLSDSGFYLCAWSTYRGDNEKLFFGSGTQLSVL.

Of note for this clone: Other DNA sequences from this sample encode an identical CDR3 as well. V and J are TRBV3-1 (or the pseudogene TRBV3-2) and TRBJ1-1; perhaps TRBD1 as D (5 bases). CDR1 LGHDT and CDR2 YNNKEL come from the germline V gene (reference sequence). The ends were cut back, 1 base at V and 2 bases at J, with 8 bases in the middle. CDR3 size: 14 residues. The CDR3 reads CASSQGTGNTEAFF. CDR3 nucleotides: TGTGCCAGCAGCCAAGGTACAGGCAACACTGAAGCTTTCTTT.

The chain combines TRBV11-3 with TRBJ2-7, with 7 bases lining up with TRBD1. This CDR3 has 15 residues. From germline, CDR1 is SGHNT and CDR2 YENEEA. The ends lost 1 base at V and 4 bases at J; junction bases unmatched: 7. CDR3 amino acids: CASSLAPGQKYEQYF. The CDR3 coding sequence is TGTGCCAGCAGCTTAGCGCCGGGACAGAAATACGAGCAGTACTTC. Using reference TRBV11-3 and TRBJ2-7 for the parts outside the CDR3, the full variable domain is EAGVVQSPRYKIIEKKQPVAFWCNPISGHNTLYWYLQNLGQGPELLIRYENEEAVDDSQLPKDRFSAERLKGVDSTLKIQPAELGDSAVYLCASSLAPGQKYEQYFGPGTRLTVT.

V gene TRBV9 combines with J gene TRBJ1-4, with TRBD1 matching over 7 bases. The V segment lost 4 bases and the J segment 7 bases; nucleotides outside the gene matches: 7. The CDR3 has 14 amino acids. CDR1 SGDLS and CDR2 YYNGEE come from the germline V gene. The CDR3 is CASSPRTGGEKLFF. For the CDR3, the DNA is TGTGCCAGCAGCCCCCGGACAGGAGGTGAAAAACTGTTTTTT.

This clone was counted a single time. The gene calls are TRBV5-6 and TRBJ1-2; unclear D gene. Germline loops: CDR1 SGHDT, CDR2 YYEEEE. Trimming removed 3 bases from V and 1 base from J, with 10 bases in between. The CDR3 spans 14 residues. In nucleotides, the CDR3 is TGTGCCAGCAGCTCATTGTCGGTTAACTATGGCTACACCTTC. Translation: CASSSLSVNYGYTF.

The CDR3 loop is CASSTDRGYIEETQYF. The CDR3 DNA follows: TGTGCCAGCAGCACCGACAGGGGGTATATCGAAGAGACCCAGTACTTC. The chain uses TRBV7-8 and TRBJ2-5, with 9 bases identical to TRBD1. The ends lost 5 bases at V and 3 bases at J; junction bases unmatched: 10. This CDR3 has 16 residues. Germline V gene sequence: CDR1 SGHVS, CDR2 FQNEAQ.

The chain combines TRBV10-1 with TRBJ1-6, with TRBD1 matching 7 bases. The J segment lost 2 bases and the V segment lost 2 bases, leaving 3 bases of the junction unmatched. Germline CDR1 WNHNN, CDR2 SYGVQD (reference sequence). This CDR3 region has 16 residues. The CDR3, as DNA: TGCGCCAGCAGTGAGGACAGGGAGACCTATAATTCACCCCTCCACTTT. Translated: CASSEDRETYNSPLHF.

The chain uses TRBV5-1 and TRBJ1-2; D might be TRBD1 (6 bases). This CDR3 is built from 15 residues. Trimming stripped 4 bases from V and 2 bases from J, with 15 bases between. The V gene's germline CDR1 is SGHRS and CDR2 YFSETQ. The CDR3 region has the DNA TGCGCCAGCAGCCCATCCGGGACAAAGAACTATGGCTACACCTTC. Its protein product is CASSPSGTKNYGYTF.

Only a few counts were recorded for this clone. The chain links TRBV11-2 to TRBJ1-2; perhaps TRBD1 as D (6 bases). From germline, CDR1 is SGHAT and CDR2 FQNNGV. V was clipped by 4 bases and J by 4 bases, with 13 bases between them. This CDR3 is built from 14 residues. The DNA of the CDR3 is TGTGCCAGCAGCTCGGGGGGGCAGCCCTATGGCTACACCTTC. Translating gives CASSSGGQPYGYTF. Using reference TRBV11-2 and TRBJ1-2 for the parts outside the CDR3, the full variable domain is EAGVAQSPRYKIIEKRQSVAFWCNPISGHATLYWYQQILGQGPKLLIQFQNNGVVDDSQLPKDRFSAERLKGVDSTLKIQPAKLEDSAVYLCASSSGGQPYGYTFGSGTRLTVV.

This chain uses TRBV23-1 with TRBJ1-1, with 8 bases lining up with TRBD1. TRBV23-1 is an ORF, with its function uncertain. The V gene end was trimmed by 0 bases and the J gene end by 5 bases; junction bases not matched to a gene: 14. This CDR3 comprises 18 residues. The CDR3, as DNA: TGCGCCAGCAGTCAATCGATCCAGGGGGCGATTTGGGGGACTGAAGCTTTCTTT. Its translation is CASSQSIQGAIWGTEAFF.

The chain combines TRBV6-1 with TRBJ2-4; 10 nucleotides agree with TRBD2. V lost 0 bases and J lost 0; bases outside the gene matches: 8. Per the germline V gene, CDR1 is MNHNS and CDR2 is SASEGT. CDR3 length equals 19 residues. The chain's CDR3 is CASSEALLAGVIAKNIQYF. The CDR3 DNA follows: TGTGCCAGCAGTGAAGCGCTTCTAGCGGGGGTCATAGCCAAAAACATTCAGTACTTC.

The chain couples TRBV19 to TRBJ2-1; D ambiguous. CDR1 and CDR2 from the germline V gene are LNHDA and SQIVND (reference sequence). CDR3 length equals 13 residues. Trimming cost V 10 bases and J 0 bases, with 10 bases left between them. CDR3 coding DNA: TGTGCCACCACAGCCGCCTCCTACAATGAGCAGTTCTTC. Amino acid sequence: CATTAASYNEQFF. Using reference TRBV19 and TRBJ2-1 for the parts outside the CDR3, the full variable domain is DGGITQSPKYLFRKEGQNVTLSCEQNLNHDAMYWYRQDPGQGLRLIYYSQIVNDFQKGDIAEGYSVSREKKESFPLTVTSAQKNPTAFYLCATTAASYNEQFFGPGTRLTVL.

The gene calls are TRBV13 and TRBJ2-3; a weak D match, TRBD2 (6 bases). Looked up from germline, CDR1 is PRHDT and CDR2 is FYEKMQ (reference sequence). The CDR3 extends over 16 amino acids. V was shortened by 6 bases and J by 0 bases, with 16 bases between the two germline ends. The CDR3: CASSPGGKASTDTQYF. Here the CDR3 DNA reads TGTGCCAGCAGTCCGGGCGGGAAAGCTAGCACAGATACGCAGTATTTT.

This chain's CDR3 is CASSQNARVHSGNTIYF. CDR3 coding DNA: TGTGCCAGCAGCCAAAACGCCAGGGTCCACTCTGGAAACACCATATATTTT. The chain links TRBV3-1 (or the pseudogene TRBV3-2) to TRBJ1-3; weak D call: TRBD1 (5 bases). From germline, CDR1 is LGHDT and CDR2 YNNKEL (reference sequence). V was shortened by 2 bases and J by 0 bases, with 14 bases between the two germline ends. The CDR3 contains 17 residues.

The chain combines TRBV11-1 with TRBJ1-1; possible D gene TRBD1, 5 bases. This CDR3 has 14 residues. From germline, CDR1 is SGHAT and CDR2 FQDESV (reference sequence). V gave up 5 bases and J gave up 7 bases, with 17 bases separating them. CDR3 residues: CASSPGGRWNEAFF. The CDR3 DNA reads TGTGCCAGCAGCCCGGGGGGAAGGTGGAATGAAGCTTTCTTT.

The CDR3 reads CASSASGGLANEQFF. Here the CDR3 DNA reads TGTGCCAGCAGCGCCAGCGGGGGCCTAGCAAATGAGCAGTTCTTC. The rearrangement uses TRBV9 and TRBJ2-1; 8 bases are shared with TRBD2. The V gene's germline CDR1 is SGDLS and CDR2 YYNGEE. Trimming took 3 bases from V and 7 from J; bases not matched to a gene: 9. The length of the CDR3 is 15 residues.

This clone was found a few times. The V and J genes are TRBV5-5 and TRBJ2-6, with 9 positions matching TRBD1. Germline assignment: CDR1 SGHKS and CDR2 YYEKEE (reference sequence). The CDR3 has 18 amino acids. After removal of 5 bases from V and 0 bases from J, the junction contained 9 bases not matched to a gene. The CDR3 sequence is CASSLTGGAGSGANVLTF. CDR3 nucleotides: TGTGCCAGCAGTCTTACAGGGGGCGCGGGCTCTGGGGCCAACGTCCTGACTTTC.

The CDR3, as DNA: TGTGCCAGCAGTTCCTGGCAGGTGGGGGGCACTGAAGCTTTCTTT. This translates into CASSSWQVGGTEAFF. This chain joins TRBV27 and TRBJ1-1; TRBD1 is a possible D gene (5 bases). Germline V gene lookup returns CDR1 MNHEY and CDR2 SMNVEV (reference sequence). Trimming took off 4 bases at V and 4 bases at J, with 16 bases between the two ends. CDR3 length: 15 residues.